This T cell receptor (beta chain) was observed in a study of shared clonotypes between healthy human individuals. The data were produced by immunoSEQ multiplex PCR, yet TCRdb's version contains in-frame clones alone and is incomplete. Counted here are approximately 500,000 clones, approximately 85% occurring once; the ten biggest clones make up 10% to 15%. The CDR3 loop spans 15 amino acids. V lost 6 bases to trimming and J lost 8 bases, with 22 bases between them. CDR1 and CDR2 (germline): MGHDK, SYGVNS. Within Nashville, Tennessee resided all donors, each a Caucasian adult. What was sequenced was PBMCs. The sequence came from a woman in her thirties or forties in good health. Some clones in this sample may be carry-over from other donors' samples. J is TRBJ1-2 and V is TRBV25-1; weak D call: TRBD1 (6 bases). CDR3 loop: CASSDPGESIRGYTF. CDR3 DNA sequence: TGTGCCAGCAGCGACCCAGGGGAGTCGATACGAGGCTACACCTTC.